The sequence of this TCR beta chain was determined in a study of T cells in Graves' hyperthyroidism and ophthalmopathy. Overall study context: The initial diagnosis was the point when peripheral blood was collected, ahead of any treatment. Study observations and caveats: Patients with ophthalmopathy were separated from those with stable hyperthyroidism by a 13 V-J model.

RNA transcripts were the template for amplifying TCR beta CDR3 regions. When the TCR CDR3 underwent first-round RT-PCR, the HTBI primer set was used. TCRdb analysed the multiplex PCR reads with MiXCR anew, one entry per CDR3 protein. The sample lists 600,000 to 850,000 distinct CDR3 sequences, approximately 18% occurring once. The blood sample was taken at first hyperthyroidism diagnosis, before any ophthalmopathy symptoms. From roughly 10 ml of fresh peripheral blood, PBMCs were isolated. The sample holds many counts of this clonotype. Its specificity is unknown. The CDR3 loop spans 14 amino acids. Germline V gene lookup returns CDR1 LGHDT and CDR2 YNNKEL (reference sequence). Between the trimmed V and J ends, which lost 1 base and 3 bases, there was a span of 9 bases.

This chain uses TRBV3-1 with TRBJ2-5, with D hard to call. Sequencing was done on a sample of blood. This sequence was found in a woman in her forties or fifties with Graves' hyperthyroidism that later progressed to Graves' ophthalmopathy. The CDR3 DNA reads as TGTGCCAGCAGCCAAGCAATCGGAGAAGAGACCCAGTACTTC. Translation gives CASSQAIGEETQYF.